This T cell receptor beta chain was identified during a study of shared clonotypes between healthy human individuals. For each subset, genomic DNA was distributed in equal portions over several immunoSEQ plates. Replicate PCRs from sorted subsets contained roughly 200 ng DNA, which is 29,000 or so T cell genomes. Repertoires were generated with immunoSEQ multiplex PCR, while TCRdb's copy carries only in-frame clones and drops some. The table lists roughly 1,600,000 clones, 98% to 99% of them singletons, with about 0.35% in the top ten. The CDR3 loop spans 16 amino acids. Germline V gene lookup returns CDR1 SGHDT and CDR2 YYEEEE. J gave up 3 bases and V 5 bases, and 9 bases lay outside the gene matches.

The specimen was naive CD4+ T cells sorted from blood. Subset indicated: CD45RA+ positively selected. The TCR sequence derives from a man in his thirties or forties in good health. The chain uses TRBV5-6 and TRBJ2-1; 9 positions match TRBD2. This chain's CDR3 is CASSLYSGSRYNEQFF. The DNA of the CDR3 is TGTGCCAGCAGTCTATATAGCGGGAGCCGCTACAATGAGCAGTTCTTC.